The clone carrying this T cell receptor (beta chain) was counted many times. What it recognizes is unknown. This CDR3 has 13 residues. The germline CDR1 and CDR2 sequences are LNHDA and SQIVND (reference sequence). Trimming left V 0 bases short and J 7 bases short, with 7 bases between. The source of the sample is a study of T cells in Graves' hyperthyroidism and ophthalmopathy. Study-wide points: The model's output predicted ophthalmopathy at a median of around 6.9 months prior to onset. A model using 13 V-J features told ophthalmopathy apart from stable hyperthyroidism.

Patients aged 18 to 65 had newly diagnosed hyperthyroidism lasting under 2 months. RNA transcripts provided the source from which TCR beta CDR3 regions were amplified. Researchers ran a first-round RT-PCR on the TCR CDR3 using the HTBI primer set. TCRdb passed the multiplex PCR reads through MiXCR, listing each CDR3 protein once. The table shows 600,000 to 800,000 distinct CDR3 sequences, with 30% to 40% occurring only once. The chain employs TRBV19 and TRBJ1-5; no reliable D call. This TCR was sampled from a woman in her thirties or forties with Graves' hyperthyroidism. The sample taken for sequencing was blood. In nucleotides, the CDR3 is TGTGCCAGTAGTATAGATCAGAGGCAGCCCCAGCATTTT. Amino acids: CASSIDQRQPQHF.